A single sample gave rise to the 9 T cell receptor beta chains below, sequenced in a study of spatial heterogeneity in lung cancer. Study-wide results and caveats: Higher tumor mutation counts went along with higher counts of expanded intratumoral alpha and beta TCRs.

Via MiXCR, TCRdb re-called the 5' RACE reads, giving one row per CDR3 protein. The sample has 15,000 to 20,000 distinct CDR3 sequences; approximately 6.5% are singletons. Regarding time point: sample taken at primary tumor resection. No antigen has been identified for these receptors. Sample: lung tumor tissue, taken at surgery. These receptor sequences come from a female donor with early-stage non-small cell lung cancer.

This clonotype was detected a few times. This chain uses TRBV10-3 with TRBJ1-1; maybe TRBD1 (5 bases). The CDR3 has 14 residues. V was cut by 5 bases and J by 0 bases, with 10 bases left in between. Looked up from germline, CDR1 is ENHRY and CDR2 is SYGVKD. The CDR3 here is CAISSRDLNTEAFF. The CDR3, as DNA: TGTGCCATCAGTTCCCGGGACTTGAACACTGAAGCTTTCTTT.

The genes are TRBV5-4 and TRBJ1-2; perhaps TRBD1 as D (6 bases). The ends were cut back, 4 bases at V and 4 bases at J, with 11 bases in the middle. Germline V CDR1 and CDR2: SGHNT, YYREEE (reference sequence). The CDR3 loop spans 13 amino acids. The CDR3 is CASSRGASYGYTF. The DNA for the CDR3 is TGTGCCAGCAGCAGGGGGGCGAGCTATGGCTACACCTTC.

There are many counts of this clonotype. CDR3 residues: CASSLSPQGTYNEQFF. As DNA, the CDR3 is TGTGCCAGCAGCTTAAGCCCGCAGGGGACCTACAATGAGCAGTTCTTC. The chain recombines TRBV5-5 with TRBJ2-1; D is perhaps TRBD1 (6 bases). V was trimmed by 2 bases and J by 2 bases, leaving 14 bases between them. CDR3 length: 16 residues. CDR1 SGHKS and CDR2 YYEKEE come from the germline V gene (reference sequence).

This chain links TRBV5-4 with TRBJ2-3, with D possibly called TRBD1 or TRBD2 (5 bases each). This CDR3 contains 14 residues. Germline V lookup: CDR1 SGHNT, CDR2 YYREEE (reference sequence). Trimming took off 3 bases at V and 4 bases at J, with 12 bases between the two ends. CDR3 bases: TGTGCCAGCAGCTCCCGGGACCGAGCAGATACGCAGTATTTT. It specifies CASSSRDRADTQYF.

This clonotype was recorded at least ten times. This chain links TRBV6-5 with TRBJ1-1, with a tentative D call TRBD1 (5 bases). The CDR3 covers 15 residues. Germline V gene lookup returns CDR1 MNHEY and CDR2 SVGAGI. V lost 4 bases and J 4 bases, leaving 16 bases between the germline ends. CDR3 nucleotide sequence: TGTGCCAGCAGTTCGATCCCGGGACGGTCCACTGAAGCTTTCTTT. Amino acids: CASSSIPGRSTEAFF.

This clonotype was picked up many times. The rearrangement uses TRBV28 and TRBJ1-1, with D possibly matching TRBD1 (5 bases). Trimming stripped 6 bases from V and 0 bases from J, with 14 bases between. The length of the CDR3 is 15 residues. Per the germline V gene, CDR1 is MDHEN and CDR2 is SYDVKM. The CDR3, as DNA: TGTGCCAGCAGGCGATCGGGGGTCCTGAACACTGAAGCTTTCTTT. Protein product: CASRRSGVLNTEAFF.

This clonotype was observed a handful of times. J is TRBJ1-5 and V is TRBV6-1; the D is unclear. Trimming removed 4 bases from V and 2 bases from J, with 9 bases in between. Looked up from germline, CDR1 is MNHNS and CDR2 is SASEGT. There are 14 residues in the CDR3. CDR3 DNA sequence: TGTGCCAGCAGTGCGACATCAGGCAATCAGCCCCAGCATTTT. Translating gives CASSATSGNQPQHF.

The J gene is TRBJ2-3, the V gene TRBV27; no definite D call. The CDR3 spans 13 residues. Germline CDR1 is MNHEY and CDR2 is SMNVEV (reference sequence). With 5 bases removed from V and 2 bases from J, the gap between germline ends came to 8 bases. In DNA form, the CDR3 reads TGTGCCAGCAGTCCCCACAACACAGATACGCAGTATTTT. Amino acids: CASSPHNTDTQYF.

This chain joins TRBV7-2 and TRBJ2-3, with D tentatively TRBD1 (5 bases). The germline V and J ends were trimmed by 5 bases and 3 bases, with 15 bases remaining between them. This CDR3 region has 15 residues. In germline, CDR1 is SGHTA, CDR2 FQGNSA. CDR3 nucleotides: TGTGCCAGCAGCCGATGGGGCGAGAAAACAGATACGCAGTATTTT. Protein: CASSRWGEKTDTQYF.